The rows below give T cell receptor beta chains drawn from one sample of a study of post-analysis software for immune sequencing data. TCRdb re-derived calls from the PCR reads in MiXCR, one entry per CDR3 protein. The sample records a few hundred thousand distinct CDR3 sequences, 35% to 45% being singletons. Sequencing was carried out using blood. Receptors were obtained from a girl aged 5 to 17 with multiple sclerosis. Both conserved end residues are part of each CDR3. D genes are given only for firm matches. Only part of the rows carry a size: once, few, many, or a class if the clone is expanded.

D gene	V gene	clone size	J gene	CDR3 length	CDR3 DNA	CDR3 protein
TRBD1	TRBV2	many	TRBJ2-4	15	TGTGTCAGCAGAGCTGGACAGGTAGCCAAAAACATTCAGTACTTC	CVSRAGQVAKNIQYF
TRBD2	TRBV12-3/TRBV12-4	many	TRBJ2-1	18	TGTGCCAGCAGAAAAGGGACTAGCGGGAGTCCTGCTTACAATGAGCAGTTCTTC	CASRKGTSGSPAYNEQFF
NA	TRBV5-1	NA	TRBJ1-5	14	TGCGCCAGCAGCTCGGGAGGGGTGAATCACCCCCAGCATTTT	CASSSGGVNHPQHF
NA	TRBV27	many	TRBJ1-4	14	TGTGCCAGCAGCCTTATGGCAACTAATGAAAAACTGTTTTTT	CASSLMATNEKLFF
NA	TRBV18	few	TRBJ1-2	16	TGTGCCAGCTCACCAAAGGCGTTGACCACAAACTATGGCTACACCTTC	CASSPKALTTNYGYTF
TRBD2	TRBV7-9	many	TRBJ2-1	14	TGTGCCAGCAGCTTGGGGGAGGGCCCCGATGAGCAGTTCTTC	CASSLGEGPDEQFF
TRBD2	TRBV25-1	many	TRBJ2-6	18	TGTGCCAGCAGTGAGATAGCGGGAGGGGGGTCTGGGGCCAACGTCCTGACTTTC	CASSEIAGGGSGANVLTF
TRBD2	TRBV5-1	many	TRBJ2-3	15	TGCGCCAGCAGCCCGGGCGGGGGAGGCACAGATACGCAGTATTTT	CASSPGGGGTDTQYF
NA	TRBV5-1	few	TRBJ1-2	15	TGCGCCAGCAGCTTGGTGAGGGGAGGGTGGGATGGCTACACCTTC	CASSLVRGGWDGYTF
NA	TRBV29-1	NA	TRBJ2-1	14	TGCAGCGTTGAAAACCGGGGCTCCTACAATGAGCAGTTCTTC	CSVENRGSYNEQFF
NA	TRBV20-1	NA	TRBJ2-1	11	TGCAGTGCTTTAAGCGGCAATGAGCAGTTCTTC	CSALSGNEQFF
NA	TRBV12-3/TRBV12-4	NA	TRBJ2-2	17	TGTGCCAGCAGTTTTGCTCGGCCGCCGTCGGGCACCGGGGAGCTGTTTTTT	CASSFARPPSGTGELFF
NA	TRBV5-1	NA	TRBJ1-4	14	TGCGCCAGCAGCTTCCAGGGTATTAATGAAAAACTGTTTTTT	CASSFQGINEKLFF
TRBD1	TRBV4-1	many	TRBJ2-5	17	TGCGCCAGCAGCCCAAGAGGCCAGGGGGCAGGCGGAGAGACCCAGTACTTC	CASSPRGQGAGGETQYF
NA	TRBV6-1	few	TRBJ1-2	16	TGTGCCAGCAGTGAAACGTGGACAGTGATTAACTATGGCTACACCTTC	CASSETWTVINYGYTF
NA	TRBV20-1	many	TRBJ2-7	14	TGCAGTGCTCAGGGTGTGGACGTCCTTTACGAGCAGTACTTC	CSAQGVDVLYEQYF
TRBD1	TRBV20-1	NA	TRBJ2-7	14	TGCAGTGCTAACCGGGACAGGGGATTCGACGAGCAGTACTTC	CSANRDRGFDEQYF
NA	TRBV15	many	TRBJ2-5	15	TGTGCCACCAGCAGAGATCCTAGCGCCCAAGAGACCCAGTACTTC	CATSRDPSAQETQYF
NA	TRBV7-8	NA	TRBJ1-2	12	TGTGCCAGCAGCTTACCCAGGGGTGGCTACACCTTC	CASSLPRGGYTF
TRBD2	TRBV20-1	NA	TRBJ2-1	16	TGCAGTGCTAGCGCCTTTGGTAGCGGGAGTAAGGGTGAGCAGTTCTTC	CSASAFGSGSKGEQFF
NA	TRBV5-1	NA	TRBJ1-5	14	TGCGCCAGCAGCTTGAACCCGTACACTCAGCCCCAGCATTTT	CASSLNPYTQPQHF
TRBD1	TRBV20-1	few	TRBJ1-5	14	TGCAGTCCGTCACAGGACAGGGAGCTTCAGCCCCAGCATTTT	CSPSQDRELQPQHF
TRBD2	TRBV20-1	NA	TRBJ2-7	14	TGCAGTGCTCCCCTAGCGGGAGTTGGGGACGAGCAGTACTTC	CSAPLAGVGDEQYF
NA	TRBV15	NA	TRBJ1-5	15	TGTGCCACCAGCAGAAAGGGCCGGAACAATCAGCCCCAGCATTTT	CATSRKGRNNQPQHF
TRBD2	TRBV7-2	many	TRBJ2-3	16	TGTGCCAGCAGCTTAGGGGCTAGCGGGAGTTCAGATACGCAGTATTTT	CASSLGASGSSDTQYF
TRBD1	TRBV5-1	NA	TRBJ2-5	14	TGCGCCAGCAGCTTGGACAGGGGGCTGGAGACCCAGTACTTC	CASSLDRGLETQYF
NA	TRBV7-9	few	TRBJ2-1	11	TGTGCCAGCGACAGTAGGGGGGAGCAGTTCTTC	CASDSRGEQFF
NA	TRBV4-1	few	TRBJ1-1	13	TGCGCCAGCAACAGAGGGGGACTGACTGAAGCTTTCTTT	CASNRGGLTEAFF
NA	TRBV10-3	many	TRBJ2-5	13	TGTGCCATGTCGCGGGGCCGGGAAGAGACCCAGTACTTC	CAMSRGREETQYF
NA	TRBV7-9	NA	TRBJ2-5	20	TGTGCCAGCAGCTTAGGGAAAAGTGCGTGGACGGCCCAGGGGGGGAAGACCCAGTACTTC	CASSLGKSAWTAQGGKTQYF
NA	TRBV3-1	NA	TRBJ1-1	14	TGTGCCAGCAGCCAAGGCGACAGGAACACTGAAGCTTTCTTT	CASSQGDRNTEAFF
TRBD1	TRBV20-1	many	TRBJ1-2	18	TGCAGTGCTAGAGAGGGCAGCGAGGCGACAGGGTGGCTGGCTGGCTACACCTTC	CSAREGSEATGWLAGYTF
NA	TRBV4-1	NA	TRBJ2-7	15	TGCGCCAGCAGCTGGGACTCTAGCTCCTACAATGAGCAGTACTTC	CASSWDSSSYNEQYF
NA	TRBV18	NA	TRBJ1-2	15	TGTGCCAGCTCCCCGAGGCCGGCGGAATACTATGGCTACACCTTC	CASSPRPAEYYGYTF
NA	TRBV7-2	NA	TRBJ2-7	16	TGTGCCAGCAGCTTAGTAGGCGGGGTAAGCTCCTACGAGCAGTACTTC	CASSLVGGVSSYEQYF
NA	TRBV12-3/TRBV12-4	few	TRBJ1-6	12	TGTGCCAGCAGTTCTTCCCCTTCACCCCTCCACTTT	CASSSSPSPLHF
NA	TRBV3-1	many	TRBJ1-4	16	TGTGCCAGCAGCCAAGGTTCCGGCGCAACTAATGAAAAACTGTTTTTT	CASSQGSGATNEKLFF
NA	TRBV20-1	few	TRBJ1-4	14	TGCAGTGCTGAGGGAGTTGGGGTCAAAGAAAAACTGTTTTTT	CSAEGVGVKEKLFF
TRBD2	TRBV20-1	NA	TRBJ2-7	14	TGCAGCTTCGGCCCTAGCGGGGATTACAATGAGCAGTACTTC	CSFGPSGDYNEQYF
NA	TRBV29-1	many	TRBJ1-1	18	TGCAGCGTTGTCGGTCGGCTCCAGGACAGAATCATGAACACTGAAGCTTTCTTT	CSVVGRLQDRIMNTEAFF
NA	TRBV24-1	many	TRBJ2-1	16	TGTGCCACCAGTGATCGGGACCCTTTGTCCACTAATGAGCAGTTCTTC	CATSDRDPLSTNEQFF
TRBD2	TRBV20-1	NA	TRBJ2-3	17	TGCAGTGCTATGGATAGCGGGGGGGCGTCTTATCCAGATACGCAGTATTTT	CSAMDSGGASYPDTQYF
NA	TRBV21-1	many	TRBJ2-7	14	TGTGCCAGCAGCAAACAGCTAATGGGGGACGAGCAGTACTTC	CASSKQLMGDEQYF
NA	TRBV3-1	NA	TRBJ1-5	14	TGTGCCAGCAGCCAAGGTGACATTAATCAGCCCCAGCATTTT	CASSQGDINQPQHF
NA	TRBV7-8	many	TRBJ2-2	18	TGTGCCAGCAGCTCAATTGTTCACCGGGACCCCGAGGGCGGGGAGCTGTTTTTT	CASSSIVHRDPEGGELFF
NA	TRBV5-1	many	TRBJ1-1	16	TGCGCCAGCAGCGGACCAGCTACCGGGCGGGGCACTGAAGCTTTCTTT	CASSGPATGRGTEAFF
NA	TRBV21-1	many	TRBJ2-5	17	TGTGCCAGCAGCAAAGCCCCGACAGGGTCCGACGGAGAGACCCAGTACTTC	CASSKAPTGSDGETQYF
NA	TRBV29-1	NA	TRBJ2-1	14	TGCAGCGTTGAATGGGGAGAATCCTACAATGAGCAGTTCTTC	CSVEWGESYNEQFF
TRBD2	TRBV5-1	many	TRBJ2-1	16	TGCGCCAGCAGCCCGGGACTAGCGGACCCTTACAATGAGCAGTTCTTC	CASSPGLADPYNEQFF
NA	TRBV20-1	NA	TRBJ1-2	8	TGCAGTGCGAACAGCTACACCTTC	CSANSYTF
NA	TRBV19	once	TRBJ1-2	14	TGTGCCAGTAGTAGGTGGCTAGAGGACTATGGCTACACCTTC	CASSRWLEDYGYTF
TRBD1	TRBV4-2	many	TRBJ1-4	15	TGTGCCAGCAGCCAATACAGGACAGGGAATGAAAAACTGTTTTTT	CASSQYRTGNEKLFF
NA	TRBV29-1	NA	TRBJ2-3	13	TGCAGCGTTGAAGTGGGCCGGACAGATACGCAGTATTTT	CSVEVGRTDTQYF